The 7 T cell receptor beta chains listed next were all sequenced from one sample in a study of graft-versus-host responses after intestinal transplantation. Method: immunoSEQ multiplex PCR; TCRdb's copy keeps in-frame clones and lacks some. The profile shows 71,000 or so clones, 90% of them singletons. These TCRs are of unknown antigen specificity. Here the sequenced sample was unstimulated CD8+ T cells sorted from spleen or lymph node cells, taken before intestinal transplant. These receptors were collected from a human donor who received an intestinal transplant.

The rearrangement links TRBV27 to TRBJ2-7; 7 bases fit TRBD1. Germline V gene sequence: CDR1 MNHEY, CDR2 SMNVEV (reference sequence). The CDR3 has 12 residues. V shed 3 bases, J shed 10 bases, and the junction held 6 bases outside the gene matches. The CDR3 sequence: CASSFSGQAQYF. CDR3 nucleotide sequence: TGTGCCAGCAGTTTCTCCGGACAGGCTCAGTACTTC.

The rearrangement links TRBV19 to TRBJ2-7, with D possibly being TRBD1 (6 bases). V gave up 3 bases and J gave up 2 bases, with 11 bases separating them. This CDR3 has 14 amino acids. Germline lookup yields CDR1 LNHDA and CDR2 SQIVND (reference sequence). In DNA form, the CDR3 reads TGTGCCAGTAGTATGACAGGAGGACCCTACGAGCAGTACTTC. Its protein product is CASSMTGGPYEQYF.

The chain carries TRBV28 and TRBJ1-2; D perhaps matches TRBD1 (6 bases). CDR3 size: 14 residues. Trimming shortened V by 2 bases and J by 8 bases, and 15 bases separated the two germline ends. CDR1 MDHEN and CDR2 SYDVKM come from the germline V gene. The CDR3 region is CASSLPHGQTGYTF. The DNA for the CDR3 is TGTGCCAGCAGTTTACCCCATGGACAGACAGGCTACACCTTC.

As DNA, the CDR3 is TGTGCCAGCAGCCAAGGGAGAGGGACAGGGAGACACACCATATATTTT. Protein: CASSQGRGTGRHTIYF. The chain joins TRBV4-2 to TRBJ1-3, with 9 bases lining up with TRBD1. Germline CDR1 and CDR2: LGHNA and YNFKEQ. J lost 8 bases, V lost 1 base, and 9 bases had no gene match. This CDR3 comprises 16 residues.

The chain joins TRBV6-5 to TRBJ2-1; TRBD1 matches 8 bases. This CDR3 comprises 13 residues. CDR1 is MNHEY, CDR2 SVGAGI, per germline. Losses at the gene ends were 6 bases for V and 8 bases for J; bases not matched to a gene: 6. The DNA of the CDR3 is TGTGCCAGCAGCCCACCAGGGGGCCATGAGCAGTTCTTC. Protein: CASSPPGGHEQFF.

The chain recombines TRBV13 with TRBJ2-5; 15 nucleotides align to TRBD2. CDR1 is PRHDT, CDR2 FYEKMQ, per germline (reference sequence). With V trimmed by 4 bases and J by 0 bases, 9 bases remained unmatched. The CDR3 totals 19 residues. In DNA, the CDR3 is TGTGCCAGCAGCTCAGGACTAGCGGGGGGGCCTAAGAACCAAGAGACCCAGTACTTC. Protein sequence: CASSSGLAGGPKNQETQYF.

This chain joins TRBV19 and TRBJ2-5; 8 bases line up with TRBD2. The CDR3 consists of 17 residues. CDR1 LNHDA and CDR2 SQIVND come from the germline V gene (reference sequence). The junction had 12 bases not matched to a gene; V was cut back by 1 base and J by 5 bases. The CDR3 DNA follows: TGTGCCAGTAGTATAGTCACGGGGGGGCCATTGGGCGAGACCCAGTACTTC. Translating gives CASSIVTGGPLGETQYF.